One sample yielded the 25 T cell receptor beta chains listed below, sequenced in a study of control samples from healthy donors and cancer patients. Produced via immunoSEQ multiplex PCR; TCRdb's table is partial and in-frame only. The table has 400,000 to 500,000 clones, around 90% seen once. Sequences were obtained from PBMCs. Receptors were obtained from a man in his forties or fifties with head and neck cancer.

A single count supports this clone. The chain is built from TRBV6-1 and TRBJ2-1, with D unclear. CDR3 size: 10 residues. Germline CDR1 and CDR2: MNHNS and SASEGT. Deletions cut 3 bases from V and 9 bases from J, with 3 bases between. CDR3 nucleotides: TGTGCCAGCAGTGAGAGTGAGCAGTTCTTC. Amino acid sequence: CASSESEQFF.

This clone was detected once. J is TRBJ1-5 and V is TRBV27; D is undetermined. The germline V and J ends were trimmed by 7 bases and 2 bases, with 12 bases remaining between them. CDR1 and CDR2 (germline): MNHEY, SMNVEV (reference sequence). The CDR3 contains 14 residues. This CDR3 reads CASKGVGGNQPQHF. For the CDR3, the DNA is TGTGCCAGCAAAGGAGTGGGAGGCAATCAGCCCCAGCATTTT.

The chain recombines TRBV24-1 with TRBJ1-3, with TRBD1 as a possible D gene (5 bases). This CDR3 spans 18 amino acids. The germline V and J ends were trimmed by 0 bases and 1 base, with 15 bases remaining between them. Germline V gene sequence: CDR1 KGHDR, CDR2 SFDVKD. The CDR3 coding sequence is TGTGCCACCAGTGATTTGCCGGTCAGGGCAGAATCTGGAAACACCATATATTTT. Amino acids: CATSDLPVRAESGNTIYF.

This rearrangement joins TRBV11-1 to TRBJ2-5, with a weak D call TRBD2 (6 bases). CDR1 and CDR2 (germline): SGHAT, FQDESV (reference sequence). The CDR3 consists of 12 residues. Trimming removed 7 bases at V and 5 bases at J, with 11 bases between. CDR3 nucleotide sequence: TGTGCCAGCACCCCAGCGGGCGAGACCCAGTACTTC. It codes for CASTPAGETQYF.

The sample holds one count of this clone. The rearrangement uses TRBV7-9 and TRBJ2-2; a weak D match, TRBD2 (5 bases). Germline CDR1 and CDR2: SEHNR and FQNEAQ (reference sequence). Deletions cut 2 bases from V and 3 bases from J, with 10 bases between. The CDR3 consists of 15 residues. CDR3 loop: CASSLRGADTGELFF. CDR3 in DNA: TGTGCCAGCAGCTTACGGGGTGCCGACACCGGGGAGCTGTTTTTT.

This chain uses TRBV19 with TRBJ2-1; 10 bases are shared with TRBD1. There are 15 residues in the CDR3. The V segment lost 5 bases and the J segment 12 bases; nucleotides outside the gene matches: 13. Germline assignment: CDR1 LNHDA and CDR2 SQIVND (reference sequence). CDR3 nucleotides: TGTGCCAGTAGTCAAACCGGGACAGGGGTCAGCGGGCAGTTCTTC. Amino acids: CASSQTGTGVSGQFF.

The DNA for the CDR3 is TGTGCCAGCAGCACCAGCGGCGGTTTAGTAGAAGCTTTCTTT. Protein: CASSTSGGLVEAFF. This chain uses TRBV9 with TRBJ1-1; D is unclear. The CDR3 is 14 residues long. The V and J ends lost 4 bases and 8 bases respectively, with 18 bases between them. CDR1 is SGDLS, CDR2 YYNGEE, per germline.

The chain recombines TRBV28 with TRBJ1-1, with D possibly being TRBD1 (5 bases). The CDR3 has 14 amino acids. In germline, CDR1 is MDHEN, CDR2 SYDVKM. The V and J ends lost 8 bases and 1 base respectively, with 14 bases between them. The CDR3 loop is CASHRPMGNTEAFF. DNA of the CDR3: TGTGCCAGCCACAGGCCTATGGGGAACACTGAAGCTTTCTTT.

The chain carries TRBV9 and TRBJ1-6, with 9 bases lining up with TRBD1. Germline lookup yields CDR1 SGDLS and CDR2 YYNGEE. Trimming removed 6 bases from V and 10 bases from J; junction bases left unmatched: 5. The CDR3 loop spans 13 amino acids. Here the CDR3 DNA reads TGTGCCAGCACCGGGACAGGGACCTCACCCCTCCACTTT. It is translated as CASTGTGTSPLHF.

The rearrangement uses TRBV29-1 and TRBJ1-3; 9 bases fit TRBD1. CDR1 and CDR2 from the germline V gene are SQVTM and ANQGSEA. J lost 0 bases, V lost 6 bases, and 6 bases had no gene match. The CDR3 totals 15 residues. CDR3 nucleotides: TGCAGCGTCGCTGGGACAGGGTTCTCTGGAAACACCATATATTTT. This gives the protein CSVAGTGFSGNTIYF.

The genes are TRBV4-1 and TRBJ2-7; 16 bases are a match to TRBD2. CDR1 MGHRA and CDR2 YSYEKL come from the germline V gene. V shed 1 base and J 8 bases; nucleotides not matched to a gene: 5. The CDR3 sequence is 16 residues long. CDR3: CASSQAAGLAGGKQYF. In DNA, the CDR3 is TGCGCCAGCAGCCAAGCCGCGGGACTAGCGGGGGGGAAGCAGTACTTC.

This clone was picked up one time. The chain recombines TRBV30 with TRBJ1-4; 8 positions agree with TRBD1. There are 14 residues in the CDR3. The germline V gene has CDR1 GTSNPN and CDR2 SVGIG (reference sequence). J lost 8 bases, V lost 2 bases, and 7 bases had no gene match. The CDR3 DNA reads as TGTGCCTGGAGTCCCTGGACAGGGTACGAAAAACTGTTTTTT. Translated, it gives CAWSPWTGYEKLFF. The entire variable domain, with the rest obtained from reference TRBV30 and TRBJ1-4, is as follows: SQTIHQWPATLVQPVGSPLSLECTVEGTSNPNLYWYRQAAGRGLQLLFYSVGIGQISSEVPQNLSASRPQDRQFILSSKKLLLSDSGFYLCAWSPWTGYEKLFFGSGTQLSVL.

V gene TRBV14 combines with J gene TRBJ1-3; TRBD1 agrees at 8 bases. Germline V lookup: CDR1 SGHDN, CDR2 FVKESK. V trimming: 0 bases; J trimming: 13 bases; junction bases outside the gene matches: 5. This CDR3 spans 13 amino acids. The CDR3 DNA reads as TGTGCCAGCAGCCAAGATGCGTGGACAGGGATATATTTT. Amino acids: CASSQDAWTGIYF. Supplemented by reference TRBV14 and TRBJ1-3, the full variable domain reads EAGVTQFPSHSVIEKGQTVTLRCDPISGHDNLYWYRRVMGKEIKFLLHFVKESKQDESGMPNNRFLAERTGGTYSTLKVQPAELEDSGVYFCASSQDAWTGIYFGEGSWLTVV.

This chain joins TRBV28 and TRBJ1-5, with D perhaps TRBD1 (5 bases). Germline V gene data show CDR1 as MDHEN and CDR2 as SYDVKM. The CDR3 totals 15 residues. Trimming took off 6 bases at V and 8 bases at J, with 20 bases between the two ends. In DNA, the CDR3 is TGTGCCAGCAGGAGGGTAAGCGGGGGAGGTGAGCCCCAGCATTTT. This encodes CASRRVSGGGEPQHF.

This chain links TRBV6-1 with TRBJ1-1; a possible D gene is TRBD1 (6 bases). The length of the CDR3 is 16 residues. The germline V gene has CDR1 MNHNS and CDR2 SASEGT. Trimming shortened V by 5 bases and J by 6 bases, and 22 bases separated the two germline ends. The CDR3 here is CASSKGQTGKVAEAFF. The CDR3 DNA reads TGTGCCAGCAGTAAAGGGCAAACAGGGAAAGTCGCTGAAGCTTTCTTT.

This chain connects TRBV19 to TRBJ1-4; a possible D gene is TRBD1 (5 bases). CDR1 is LNHDA, CDR2 SQIVND, per germline (reference sequence). Deletions cut 5 bases from V and 8 bases from J, with 21 bases between. The CDR3 contains 16 residues. DNA for the CDR3: TGTGCCAGTAGTGTCACCTCCGGACAATTGGGGGAAAAACTGTTTTTT. Its translation: CASSVTSGQLGEKLFF.

As regards this clone: The sample holds other DNA sequences that translate to the same CDR3. J is TRBJ1-1 and V is TRBV19, with 10 nucleotides matching TRBD1. Germline values: CDR1 LNHDA, CDR2 SQIVND (reference sequence). Unmatched junction bases numbered 5, after V lost 5 bases and J lost 2 bases. The CDR3 consists of 15 residues. In DNA form, the CDR3 reads TGTGCCAGTAGTGCCCGGGACAGGGGAAACACTGAAGCTTTCTTT. It encodes CASSARDRGNTEAFF.

The V call is TRBV28, the J call TRBJ1-2; tentatively, D is TRBD1 (6 bases). V was shortened by 5 bases and J by 2 bases, with 15 bases between the two germline ends. The CDR3 is 15 residues long. Germline-derived CDR1 and CDR2 are MDHEN and SYDVKM. The CDR3 DNA sequence: TGTGCCAGCAGTCAATACAGGGTAGACAACTATGGCTACACCTTC. This encodes CASSQYRVDNYGYTF.

The rearrangement uses TRBV6-5 and TRBJ1-2, with TRBD1 matching over 8 bases. Germline values: CDR1 MNHEY, CDR2 SVGAGI. Trimming took 2 bases from V and 4 from J; bases not matched to a gene: 6. The CDR3 extends over 15 amino acids. CDR3 loop: CASSYGQGASYGYTF. The CDR3 DNA reads TGTGCCAGCAGTTACGGACAGGGAGCTAGCTATGGCTACACCTTC.

This chain connects TRBV19 to TRBJ1-2, with 7 nucleotides matching TRBD1. CDR1 is LNHDA, CDR2 SQIVND, per germline (reference sequence). With V trimmed by 3 bases and J by 4 bases, 14 bases remained unmatched. The CDR3 is made up of 17 amino acids. DNA of the CDR3: TGTGCCAGTAGTATTGGGACAGAGTTCTCGGGTATCTATGGCTACACCTTC. Amino acids: CASSIGTEFSGIYGYTF.

In its sample, this clone was seen once. This rearrangement joins TRBV11-3 to TRBJ2-1; 13 nucleotides match TRBD2. The CDR3 has 15 residues. Trimming at V came to 8 bases and at J to 7 bases, leaving 8 bases not matched to a gene. Germline V gives CDR1 SGHNT, CDR2 YENEEA. This chain's CDR3 is CASSRTSGSPNEQFF. CDR3 in DNA: TGTGCCAGCTCCAGGACTAGCGGGAGTCCGAATGAGCAGTTCTTC.

The count of this clone is one. J is TRBJ2-6 and V is TRBV7-9, with D possibly being TRBD1 or TRBD2 (5 bases each). Germline lookup yields CDR1 SEHNR and CDR2 FQNEAQ (reference sequence). This CDR3 comprises 15 residues. CDR3 in DNA: TGTCCTACAGAGGGGATACCCTCTGGGGCCAACGTCCTGACTTTC. Protein product: CPTEGIPSGANVLTF.

The rearrangement joins TRBV9 to TRBJ2-5, with 7 bases identical to TRBD2. The CDR3 has 16 residues. The germline gives CDR1 SGDLS, CDR2 YYNGEE. V shed 0 bases, J shed 1 base, and the junction held 6 bases outside the gene matches. Here the CDR3 reads CASSVAGSGLQETQYF. The CDR3, as DNA: TGTGCCAGCAGCGTAGCGGGTAGCGGGCTCCAAGAGACCCAGTACTTC.

Comment on this clone: Other DNA sequences from this sample encode an identical CDR3 as well. The chain combines TRBV7-3 with TRBJ1-1; D is unresolved. Germline V gene sequence: CDR1 SGHTA, CDR2 FQGTGA. The V end lost 0 bases, the J end lost 0 bases, and 2 bases lay between the germline ends. The CDR3 has 13 residues. Here the CDR3 DNA reads TGTGCCAGCAGCTTAACTCTGAACACTGAAGCTTTCTTT. Its translation: CASSLTLNTEAFF.

The V and J genes are TRBV5-6 and TRBJ1-4; 8 bases align to TRBD1. The J segment lost 11 bases and the V segment lost 4 bases, leaving 10 bases of the junction unmatched. The CDR3 sequence is 14 residues long. Germline values: CDR1 SGHDT, CDR2 YYEEEE. The CDR3 DNA reads as TGTGCCAGCAGCACGTCCGGGACAGGCCTTAAACTGTTTTTT. This codes for CASSTSGTGLKLFF.